This T cell receptor beta chain was identified in a study of blood T cell repertoires in COVID-19. In the study overall: T cells, B-cell-depleted T cells, or PBMCs provided the cDNA or gDNA that served as material.

Assay used: immunoSEQ multiplex PCR; TCRdb lists only in-frame clones, some missing. Of 110,000 or so clones detected, 75% to 90% appear once; the ten largest clones hold 5.5%. Followed longitudinally, the Seattle patients had been enrolled during active infection. Germline CDR1 is SGHNT and CDR2 is YYREEE (reference sequence). Trimming removed 3 bases at V and 1 base at J, with 7 bases between. This CDR3 is 13 amino acids long. Sample: peripheral blood. The sequence was obtained from a woman aged 55-70 years with COVID-19, enrolled during active disease. The chain joins TRBV5-4 to TRBJ2-5; D may be TRBD2 (6 bases). The CDR3 DNA follows: TGTGCCAGCAGCTCGGAGGGCCAAGAGACCCAGTACTTC. It yields the protein CASSSEGQETQYF.